The 24 T cell receptor beta chains given below trace back to one sample, sequenced in a study of T cell clones after liver transplantation. The assay was immunoSEQ multiplex PCR, and TCRdb's table has in-frame clones only and misses some. The table records more than 100,000 clones, about 80% of them present only once. The starting material was CD4+ T cells from blood, obtained 47 months after liver transplant. Receptors were obtained from a human patient who received a liver transplant. The graft donor may have given rise to some T cells.

This rearrangement joins TRBV7-2 to TRBJ2-7, with 14 positions matching TRBD2. CDR3 size: 15 residues. Germline V CDR1 and CDR2: SGHTA, FQGNSA. The ends lost 5 bases at V and 4 bases at J; junction bases unmatched: 4. The CDR3 reads CASSPRTSGRYEQYF. The CDR3 DNA is TGTGCCAGCAGCCCCCGGACTAGCGGGAGGTACGAGCAGTACTTC.

The chain combines TRBV6-5 with TRBJ1-4; D is ambiguous. This CDR3 is built from 14 residues. V lost 6 bases and J 11 bases, leaving 19 bases between the germline ends. Per germline, CDR1 MNHEY and CDR2 SVGAGI. CDR3: CASRLSGGEQKLFF. The CDR3 DNA reads TGTGCCAGCAGACTCAGCGGAGGCGAACAGAAACTGTTTTTT.

The chain has TRBV11-3 and TRBJ2-7; possibly TRBD1 for D (5 bases). Trimming cost V 0 bases and J 0 bases, with 9 bases left between them. From germline, CDR1 is SGHNT and CDR2 YENEEA. The CDR3 is made up of 15 amino acids. CDR3 nucleotides: TGTGCCAGCAGCTTAGAGGCAGGGCCCTCCTACGAGCAGTACTTC. Translating gives CASSLEAGPSYEQYF.

This chain joins TRBV25-1 and TRBJ2-2, with 9 bases identical to TRBD2. CDR1 and CDR2 from the germline V gene are MGHDK and SYGVNS. The CDR3 is 15 amino acids. J gave up 4 bases and V 3 bases, and 3 bases lay outside the gene matches. The CDR3 protein is CASSETSGSTGELFF. CDR3 DNA sequence: TGTGCCAGCAGTGAGACTAGCGGTTCCACCGGGGAGCTGTTTTTT.

This clone was detected a few times. J is TRBJ1-5 and V is TRBV19; 9 nucleotides align to TRBD1. The V gene end was trimmed by 4 bases and the J gene end by 3 bases; junction bases not matched to a gene: 4. Germline CDR1 is LNHDA and CDR2 is SQIVND (reference sequence). The CDR3 totals 15 residues. The CDR3 DNA follows: TGTGCCAGTAGTACACAGGGGGCGACCAATCAGCCCCAGCATTTT. As protein: CASSTQGATNQPQHF.

This chain's CDR3 is CASSGPRTGLETQYF. The CDR3 DNA follows: TGTGCCAGCAGTGGCCCTCGGACAGGGTTGGAGACCCAGTACTTC. V gene TRBV2 combines with J gene TRBJ2-5; 8 bases align to TRBD1. Trimming took 4 bases from V and 5 from J; bases not matched to a gene: 9. The CDR3 covers 15 residues. Germline V gene sequence: CDR1 SNHLY, CDR2 FYNNEI.

This clone showed up just a few times. The chain links TRBV27 to TRBJ2-1; no firm D call. Germline V gene data show CDR1 as MNHEY and CDR2 as SMNVEV (reference sequence). This CDR3 is 14 amino acids long. The V end was cut by 3 bases, the J end by 5 bases, with 11 bases between. The DNA of the CDR3 is TGTGCCAGCAGTTTGCTAGGATGGAACAATGAGCAGTTCTTC. This sequence encodes CASSLLGWNNEQFF.

In its sample, this clone was seen once. The V gene is TRBV5-1, the J gene TRBJ2-2, with D possibly matching TRBD1 (6 bases). Germline lookup yields CDR1 SGHRS and CDR2 YFSETQ. The V gene lost 0 bases and the J gene lost 10 bases, with 10 bases spanning the gap. The CDR3 runs 13 residues. This chain's CDR3 is CASSLDRVEELFF. CDR3 DNA: TGCGCCAGCAGCTTGGACAGGGTGGAGGAGCTGTTTTTT. Combining the CDR3 with reference TRBV5-1 and TRBJ2-2 gives the whole variable domain KAGVTQTPRYLIKTRGQQVTLSCSPISGHRSVSWYQQTPGQGLQFLFEYFSETQRNKGNFPGRFSGRQFSNSRSEMNVSTLELGDSALYLCASSLDRVEELFFGEGSRLTVL.

The CDR3: CASSPDRPAKNIQYF. CDR3 coding DNA: TGTGCCAGCAGCCCAGACAGGCCGGCCAAAAACATTCAGTACTTC. This chain links TRBV7-2 with TRBJ2-4; perhaps TRBD1 as D (6 bases). Germline V gene lookup returns CDR1 SGHTA and CDR2 FQGNSA. This CDR3 has 15 amino acids. The V end lost 5 bases, the J end lost 1 base, and 12 bases lay between the germline ends.

This chain connects TRBV2 to TRBJ2-7, with TRBD2 as a possible D gene (6 bases). This CDR3 contains 12 residues. Germline V gives CDR1 SNHLY, CDR2 FYNNEI. The V end was cut by 8 bases, the J end by 4 bases, with 12 bases between. The CDR3 DNA reads as TGTGCCAGCCCAGAACGGGGGTACGAGCAGTACTTC. It encodes CASPERGYEQYF.

This clone was recorded once. The junction departs from germline at one end; a sequencing error may be responsible. The V call is TRBV18, the J call TRBJ2-3; D ambiguous. The CDR3 is made up of 13 amino acids. Germline V gene data show CDR1 as KGHSH and CDR2 as LQKENI. CDR3 sequence reads: CASAPSWADTQYF. As DNA, the CDR3 is TGTGCCAGCGCACCTAGTTGGGCAGATACGCAGTATTTT.

CDR3 in amino acids: CASSLSHGVSTEAFF. The CDR3 region has the DNA TGTGCCAGCAGCTTGAGTCATGGGGTTAGCACTGAAGCTTTCTTT. The rearrangement joins TRBV11-2 to TRBJ1-1, with D uncertain. Trimming pared 3 bases from V and 4 bases from J, leaving 15 bases between. The germline CDR1 and CDR2 sequences are SGHAT and FQNNGV. The length of the CDR3 is 15 residues.

The J gene is TRBJ2-1, the V gene TRBV4-1; 12 bases map to TRBD2. Germline V gene data show CDR1 as MGHRA and CDR2 as YSYEKL. Unmatched junction bases numbered 8, after V lost 1 base and J lost 4 bases. The CDR3 spans 18 residues. CDR3 in DNA: TGCGCCAGCAGCCAAGGGTCTTGGCTAGCGGGGGGGTACAATGAGCAGTTCTTC. It encodes CASSQGSWLAGGYNEQFF.

The chain recombines TRBV29-1 with TRBJ1-5, with D possibly TRBD1 on 6 matching bases. The CDR3 contains 18 residues. CDR1 and CDR2 from the germline V gene are SQVTM and ANQGSEA. Trimming pared 3 bases from V and 3 bases from J, leaving 24 bases between. The CDR3 bases are TGCAGCGTTGACCTTCGCAGGGGACTGACTTTAGTCAATCAGCCCCAGCATTTT. It codes for CSVDLRRGLTLVNQPQHF.

This clone appeared a single time. The chain carries TRBV6-1 and TRBJ1-1; D call uncertain. The germline V and J ends were trimmed by 2 bases and 1 base, with 17 bases remaining between them. Germline loops: CDR1 MNHNS, CDR2 SASEGT. The CDR3 consists of 17 residues. The CDR3 nucleotides are TGTGCCAGCAGTGAATTACTCAGGCGCTCTGGGAACACTGAAGCTTTCTTT. It is translated as CASSELLRRSGNTEAFF.

The J gene is TRBJ1-2, the V gene TRBV7-9; D gene ambiguous. CDR3 length: 14 amino acids. Trimming took 5 bases from V and 4 from J, leaving 14 bases between them. Germline V gene lookup returns CDR1 SEHNR and CDR2 FQNEAQ (reference sequence). This chain's CDR3 is CASSPDIGFYGYTF. Written as DNA, the CDR3 is TGTGCCAGCAGCCCAGACATTGGGTTCTATGGCTACACCTTC.

The J gene is TRBJ2-7, the V gene TRBV7-2, with D unresolved. Trimming pared 1 base from V and 5 bases from J, leaving 9 bases between. The CDR3 loop spans 13 amino acids. Germline V gene data show CDR1 as SGHTA and CDR2 as FQGNSA. For the CDR3, the DNA is TGTGCCAGCAGCTTAGGCTCCCCCAACGAGCAGTACTTC. Translation gives CASSLGSPNEQYF. Full variable domain (remainder filled in from reference TRBV7-2 and TRBJ2-7): GAGVSQSPSNKVTEKGKDVELRCDPISGHTALYWYRQSLGQGLEFLIYFQGNSAPDKSGLPSDRFSAERTGGSVSTLTIQRTQQEDSAVYLCASSLGSPNEQYFGPGTRLTVT.

This clone was observed a single time. The genes are TRBV19 and TRBJ2-1; 10 bases line up with TRBD2. Germline CDR1 is LNHDA and CDR2 is SQIVND (reference sequence). J lost 0 bases, V lost 6 bases, and 8 bases had no gene match. CDR3 length: 17 residues. This chain's CDR3 is CASREREGLSSYNEQFF. The CDR3 nucleotides are TGTGCCAGTAGAGAGCGGGAGGGCCTTAGCTCCTACAATGAGCAGTTCTTC.

V gene TRBV28 combines with J gene TRBJ1-2; 7 bases map to TRBD1. The CDR3 has 11 residues. V dropped 6 bases and J dropped 8; count of bases not matched to a gene: 3. Germline V lookup: CDR1 MDHEN, CDR2 SYDVKM. CDR3 bases: TGTGCCAGCAGGACAGGGTTGGGCTACACCTTC. Encoded protein: CASRTGLGYTF.

This chain joins TRBV7-9 and TRBJ2-7; the match to TRBD1 covers 9 bases. The CDR3 extends over 14 amino acids. Germline V gene sequence: CDR1 SEHNR, CDR2 FQNEAQ (reference sequence). The V segment lost 5 bases and the J segment 3 bases; nucleotides outside the gene matches: 5. CDR3 sequence (DNA): TGTGCCAGCAGCCCCTTGACAGGGGGCTACGAGCAGTACTTC. It codes for CASSPLTGGYEQYF.

V is TRBV7-3 and J is TRBJ2-2; perhaps D is TRBD1 or TRBD2 (5 bases each). Trimming pared 5 bases from V and 3 bases from J, leaving 13 bases between. From germline, CDR1 is SGHTA and CDR2 FQGTGA. CDR3 length: 15 residues. CDR3 coding DNA: TGTGCCAGCAGCCGGGACCGGACCGACACCGGGGAGCTGTTTTTT. Translation: CASSRDRTDTGELFF.

The chain employs TRBV7-3 and TRBJ2-1; 11 nucleotides agree with TRBD2. Per germline, CDR1 SGHTA and CDR2 FQGTGA. The CDR3 is 15 residues long. V lost 5 bases and J lost 5; bases outside the gene matches: 5. DNA of the CDR3: TGTGCCAGCAGCAGGGGACTAGCGGTTAACAATGAGCAGTTCTTC. This encodes CASSRGLAVNNEQFF.

This chain uses TRBV30 with TRBJ1-1; possibly TRBD1 for D (6 bases). The CDR3 is 12 amino acids. Trimming stripped 4 bases from V and 3 bases from J, with 9 bases between. Looked up from germline, CDR1 is GTSNPN and CDR2 is SVGIG (reference sequence). This CDR3 is CAWMRGYTEAFF. Written as DNA, the CDR3 is TGTGCCTGGATGAGGGGGTACACTGAAGCTTTCTTT.

This chain links TRBV5-1 with TRBJ1-4, with no clear D. V was clipped by 7 bases and J by 5 bases, with 15 bases between them. CDR3 size: 14 residues. The germline CDR1 and CDR2 sequences are SGHRS and YFSETQ. CDR3 sequence (DNA): TGCGCCAGCTCCGGAGGAAGAGGGAATGAAAAACTGTTTTTT. It specifies CASSGGRGNEKLFF.